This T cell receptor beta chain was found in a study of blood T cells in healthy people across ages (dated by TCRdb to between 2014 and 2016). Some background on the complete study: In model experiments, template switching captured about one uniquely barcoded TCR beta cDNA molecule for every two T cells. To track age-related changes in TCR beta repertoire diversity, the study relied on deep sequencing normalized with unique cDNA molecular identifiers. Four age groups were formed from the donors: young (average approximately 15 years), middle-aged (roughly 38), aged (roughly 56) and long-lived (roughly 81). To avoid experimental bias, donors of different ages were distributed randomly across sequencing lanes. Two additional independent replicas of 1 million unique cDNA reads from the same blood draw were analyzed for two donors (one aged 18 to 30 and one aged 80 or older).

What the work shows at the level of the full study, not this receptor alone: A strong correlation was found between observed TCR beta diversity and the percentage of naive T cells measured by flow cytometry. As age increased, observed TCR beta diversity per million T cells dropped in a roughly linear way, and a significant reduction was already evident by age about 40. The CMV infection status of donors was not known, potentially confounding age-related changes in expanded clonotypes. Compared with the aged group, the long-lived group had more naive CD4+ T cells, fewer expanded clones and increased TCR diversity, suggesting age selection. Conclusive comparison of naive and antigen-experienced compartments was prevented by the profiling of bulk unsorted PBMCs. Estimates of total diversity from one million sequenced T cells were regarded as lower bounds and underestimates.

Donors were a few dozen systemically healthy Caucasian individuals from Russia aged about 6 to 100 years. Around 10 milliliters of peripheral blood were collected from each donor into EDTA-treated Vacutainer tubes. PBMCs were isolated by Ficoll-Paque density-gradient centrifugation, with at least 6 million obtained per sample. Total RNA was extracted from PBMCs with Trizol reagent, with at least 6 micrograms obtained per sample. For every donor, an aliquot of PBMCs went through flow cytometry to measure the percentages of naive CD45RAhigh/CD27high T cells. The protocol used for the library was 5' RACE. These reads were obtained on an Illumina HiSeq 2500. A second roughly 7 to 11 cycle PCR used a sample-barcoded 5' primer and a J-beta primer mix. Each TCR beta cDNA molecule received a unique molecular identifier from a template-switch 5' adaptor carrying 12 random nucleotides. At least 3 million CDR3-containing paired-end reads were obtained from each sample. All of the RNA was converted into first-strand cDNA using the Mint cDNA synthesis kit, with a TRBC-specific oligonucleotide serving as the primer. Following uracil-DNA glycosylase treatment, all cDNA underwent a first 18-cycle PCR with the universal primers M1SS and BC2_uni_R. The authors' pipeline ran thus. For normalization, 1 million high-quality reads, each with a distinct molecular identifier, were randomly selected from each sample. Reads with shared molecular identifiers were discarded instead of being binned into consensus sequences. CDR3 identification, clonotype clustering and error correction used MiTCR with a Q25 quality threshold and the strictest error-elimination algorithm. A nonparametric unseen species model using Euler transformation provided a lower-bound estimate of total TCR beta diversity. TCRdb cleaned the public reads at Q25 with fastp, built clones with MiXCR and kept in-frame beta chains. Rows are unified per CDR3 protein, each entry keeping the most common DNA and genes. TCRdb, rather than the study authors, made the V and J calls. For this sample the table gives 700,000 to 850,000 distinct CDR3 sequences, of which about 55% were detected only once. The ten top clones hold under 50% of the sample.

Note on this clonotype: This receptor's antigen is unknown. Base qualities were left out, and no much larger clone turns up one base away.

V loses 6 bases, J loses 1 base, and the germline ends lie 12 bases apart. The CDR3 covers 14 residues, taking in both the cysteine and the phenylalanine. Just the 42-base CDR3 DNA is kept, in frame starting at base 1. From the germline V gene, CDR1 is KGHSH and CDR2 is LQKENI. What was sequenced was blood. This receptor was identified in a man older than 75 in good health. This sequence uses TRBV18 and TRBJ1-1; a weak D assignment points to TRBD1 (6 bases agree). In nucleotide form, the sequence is TGTGCCAGCTCTCCTGGGGGCGCGAACACTGAAGCTTTCTTT. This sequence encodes CASSPGGANTEAFF. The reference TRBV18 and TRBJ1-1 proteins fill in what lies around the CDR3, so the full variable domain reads NAGVMQNPRHLVRRRGQEARLRCSPMKGHSHVYWYRQLPEEGLKFMVYLQKENIIDESGMPKERFSAEFPKEGPSILRIQQVVRGDSAAYFCASSPGGANTEAFFGQGTRLTVV.